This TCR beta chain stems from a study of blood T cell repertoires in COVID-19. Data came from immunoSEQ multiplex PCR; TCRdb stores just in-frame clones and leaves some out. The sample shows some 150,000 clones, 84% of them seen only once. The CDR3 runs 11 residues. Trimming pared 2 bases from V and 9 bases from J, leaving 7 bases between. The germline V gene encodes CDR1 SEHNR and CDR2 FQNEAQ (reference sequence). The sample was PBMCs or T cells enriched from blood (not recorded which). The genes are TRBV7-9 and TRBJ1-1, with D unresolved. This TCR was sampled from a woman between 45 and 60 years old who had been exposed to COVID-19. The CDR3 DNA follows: TGTGCCAGCAGCTTAAATCAAAAAGCTTTCTTT. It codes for CASSLNQKAFF.